The rows below give T cell receptor beta chains drawn from one sample of a study of CD8 T cells in ankylosing spondylitis. TCRdb reprocessed the 5' RACE reads via MiXCR and lists one record per CDR3 protein. This sample has roughly 69,000 distinct CDR3 sequences; approximately 5% occur once, and the top ten carry approximately 2.1%. The sequencing sample was made of blood, either unsorted or a sorted T cell fraction (not recorded which). The receptors originated from a male donor with ankylosing spondylitis or in good health (not recorded which). Each CDR3 is given with its conserved first and last residue. D genes are given only for firm matches. A row's size may be missing; if present it is once, few, many or a size class.

>-|TRBJ1-2|TRBV18|many
CASSPTAQGPYGYTF
TGTGCCAGCTCACCAACTGCACAGGGTCCCTATGGCTACACCTTC
>-|TRBJ2-1|TRBV3-1|many
CASSQGGRTYNEQFF
TGTGCCAGCAGCCAGGGGGGACGGACGTACAATGAGCAGTTCTTC
>-|TRBJ2-5|TRBV18|few
CASSPELQETQYF
TGTGCCAGCTCACCAGAGCTCCAAGAGACCCAGTACTTC
>-|TRBJ1-5|TRBV5-5|many
CASSFGGNSNQPQHF
TGTGCCAGCAGCTTCGGGGGAAATAGCAATCAGCCCCAGCATTTT
>-|TRBJ2-5|TRBV29-1|many
CSVDIGTSPGETQYF
TGCAGCGTTGACATAGGGACGTCCCCGGGGGAGACCCAGTACTTC
>-|TRBJ2-5|TRBV4-2|many
CASSQEVTERETQYF
TGTGCCAGCAGCCAAGAAGTAACGGAAAGGGAGACCCAGTACTTC
>TRBD2|TRBJ2-7|TRBV4-1|many
CASSQFLADLYEQYF
TGCGCCAGCAGCCAATTTCTAGCGGACCTCTACGAGCAGTACTTC
>-|TRBJ1-2|TRBV5-5|many
CASSSLSGEGSYGYTF
TGTGCCAGCAGCTCCTTATCGGGGGAAGGGTCCTATGGCTACACCTTC
>-|TRBJ1-5|TRBV12-3/TRBV12-4|many
CASSLSERSNQPQHF
TGTGCCAGCAGTTTGTCGGAGAGGAGCAATCAGCCCCAGCATTTT
>TRBD2|TRBJ2-5|TRBV5-1|many
CATGLTQETQYF
TGCGCCACGGGACTAACTCAAGAGACCCAGTACTTC
>-|TRBJ2-4|TRBV10-3|many
CAISESDRENIQYF
TGTGCCATCAGTGAGTCGGACAGAGAAAACATTCAGTACTTC
>-|TRBJ2-3|TRBV6-4|many
CASSVSQGTDTQYF
TGTGCCAGCAGTGTGAGTCAGGGGACAGATACGCAGTATTTT
>TRBD1|TRBJ2-3|TRBV9|many
CASSVALGGQGVADTQYF
TGTGCCAGCAGCGTAGCTCTAGGGGGCCAGGGTGTGGCAGATACGCAGTATTTT
>-|TRBJ2-3|TRBV20-1|many
CSALSRGTAPDTQYF
TGCAGTGCCCTGAGTCGTGGGACGGCACCAGATACGCAGTATTTT
>-|TRBJ2-5|TRBV11-2|many
CATQGSETQYF
TGTGCCACCCAGGGGTCGGAGACCCAGTACTTC
>TRBD2|TRBJ2-3|TRBV6-4|many
CASSDSSGGGTDTQYF
TGTGCCAGCAGTGACTCCAGCGGGGGGGGCACAGATACGCAGTATTTT
>-|TRBJ1-1|TRBV5-1|many
CASSLVGAGEAFF
TGCGCCAGCAGCTTGGTCGGGGCCGGTGAAGCTTTCTTT
>TRBD1|TRBJ1-1|TRBV5-1|many
CASSSTGGNTEAFF
TGCGCCAGCAGCTCAACAGGGGGGAACACTGAAGCTTTCTTT
>-|TRBJ2-7|TRBV2|many
CASSEVGAYEQYF
TGTGCCAGCAGTGAAGTGGGAGCCTACGAGCAGTACTTC
>-|TRBJ2-1|TRBV9|many
CASSLKGASGLPGNEQFF
TGTGCCAGCAGCCTAAAGGGGGCTAGCGGGCTACCGGGGAATGAGCAGTTCTTC
>-|TRBJ1-1|TRBV29-1|many
CAGRSTEAFF
TGCGCAGGGAGGAGCACTGAAGCTTTCTTT
>-|TRBJ2-2|TRBV6-1|many
CASLLGDVVTGELFF
TGTGCCAGTCTCTTAGGGGATGTAGTCACCGGGGAGCTGTTTTTT
>-|TRBJ1-2|TRBV20-1|-
CSAAPFTSYGYTF
TGCAGTGCGGCCCCTTTCACTAGCTATGGCTACACCTTC
>TRBD1|TRBJ1-5|TRBV5-5|many
CASSSTGGGWNQPQHF
TGTGCCAGCAGCTCGACAGGGGGAGGTTGGAATCAGCCCCAGCATTTT
>-|TRBJ2-7|TRBV20-1|many
CSARVPGVYEQYF
TGCAGTGCTAGAGTCCCCGGGGTATACGAGCAGTACTTC
>TRBD1|TRBJ2-3|TRBV5-1|many
CASSQGTGGQDTQYF
TGCGCCAGCTCCCAGGGGACAGGGGGTCAAGATACGCAGTATTTT
>TRBD1|TRBJ2-2|TRBV7-8|many
CASSLGGQAQRAGELFF
TGTGCCAGCAGCTTAGGCGGACAGGCTCAAAGAGCCGGGGAGCTGTTTTTT
>-|TRBJ1-1|TRBV27|-
CANSLRDRNTEAFF
TGTGCCAACAGTCTTCGAGACAGGAACACTGAAGCTTTCTTT
>TRBD2|TRBJ2-3|TRBV27|many
CASSAVAGVADTQYF
TGTGCCAGCAGCGCCGTAGCGGGGGTCGCAGATACGCAGTATTTT
>-|TRBJ2-1|TRBV6-1|many
CASSEEATNNEQFF
TGTGCCAGCAGTGAGGAGGCCACAAACAATGAGCAGTTCTTC
>-|TRBJ1-5|TRBV20-1|many
CSARDSNQPQHF
TGCAGTGCTAGAGATAGCAATCAGCCCCAGCATTTT
>-|TRBJ2-1|TRBV29-1|many
CSVVRQASRDSEQFF
TGCAGCGTTGTGCGACAGGCCAGCCGGGATTCCGAGCAGTTCTTC
>-|TRBJ2-3|TRBV27|many
CASMFSSAQYF
TGTGCCAGCATGTTCTCCAGTGCGCAGTATTTT
>-|TRBJ1-1|TRBV20-1|many
CSARGITGYEAFF
TGCAGTGCTAGAGGTATAACGGGATATGAAGCTTTCTTT
>-|TRBJ1-5|TRBV30|many
CAWTKGLRNSNQPQHF
TGTGCCTGGACTAAGGGGCTAAGAAATAGCAATCAGCCCCAGCATTTT